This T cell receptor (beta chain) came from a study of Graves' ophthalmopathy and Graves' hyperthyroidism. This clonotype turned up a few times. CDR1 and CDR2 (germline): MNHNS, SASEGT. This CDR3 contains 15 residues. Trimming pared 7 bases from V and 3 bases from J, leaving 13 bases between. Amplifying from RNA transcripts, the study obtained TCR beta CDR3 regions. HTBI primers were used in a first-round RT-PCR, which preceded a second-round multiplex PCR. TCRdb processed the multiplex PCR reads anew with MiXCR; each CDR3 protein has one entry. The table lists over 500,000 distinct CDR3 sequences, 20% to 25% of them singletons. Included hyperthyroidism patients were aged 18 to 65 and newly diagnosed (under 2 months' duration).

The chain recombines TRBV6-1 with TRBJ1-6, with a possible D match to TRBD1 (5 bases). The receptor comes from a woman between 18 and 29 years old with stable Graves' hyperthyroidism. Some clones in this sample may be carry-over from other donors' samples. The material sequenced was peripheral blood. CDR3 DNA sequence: TGTGCCAGCATAGGGGCTCCGGTCTATAATTCACCCCTCCACTTT. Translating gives CASIGAPVYNSPLHF.